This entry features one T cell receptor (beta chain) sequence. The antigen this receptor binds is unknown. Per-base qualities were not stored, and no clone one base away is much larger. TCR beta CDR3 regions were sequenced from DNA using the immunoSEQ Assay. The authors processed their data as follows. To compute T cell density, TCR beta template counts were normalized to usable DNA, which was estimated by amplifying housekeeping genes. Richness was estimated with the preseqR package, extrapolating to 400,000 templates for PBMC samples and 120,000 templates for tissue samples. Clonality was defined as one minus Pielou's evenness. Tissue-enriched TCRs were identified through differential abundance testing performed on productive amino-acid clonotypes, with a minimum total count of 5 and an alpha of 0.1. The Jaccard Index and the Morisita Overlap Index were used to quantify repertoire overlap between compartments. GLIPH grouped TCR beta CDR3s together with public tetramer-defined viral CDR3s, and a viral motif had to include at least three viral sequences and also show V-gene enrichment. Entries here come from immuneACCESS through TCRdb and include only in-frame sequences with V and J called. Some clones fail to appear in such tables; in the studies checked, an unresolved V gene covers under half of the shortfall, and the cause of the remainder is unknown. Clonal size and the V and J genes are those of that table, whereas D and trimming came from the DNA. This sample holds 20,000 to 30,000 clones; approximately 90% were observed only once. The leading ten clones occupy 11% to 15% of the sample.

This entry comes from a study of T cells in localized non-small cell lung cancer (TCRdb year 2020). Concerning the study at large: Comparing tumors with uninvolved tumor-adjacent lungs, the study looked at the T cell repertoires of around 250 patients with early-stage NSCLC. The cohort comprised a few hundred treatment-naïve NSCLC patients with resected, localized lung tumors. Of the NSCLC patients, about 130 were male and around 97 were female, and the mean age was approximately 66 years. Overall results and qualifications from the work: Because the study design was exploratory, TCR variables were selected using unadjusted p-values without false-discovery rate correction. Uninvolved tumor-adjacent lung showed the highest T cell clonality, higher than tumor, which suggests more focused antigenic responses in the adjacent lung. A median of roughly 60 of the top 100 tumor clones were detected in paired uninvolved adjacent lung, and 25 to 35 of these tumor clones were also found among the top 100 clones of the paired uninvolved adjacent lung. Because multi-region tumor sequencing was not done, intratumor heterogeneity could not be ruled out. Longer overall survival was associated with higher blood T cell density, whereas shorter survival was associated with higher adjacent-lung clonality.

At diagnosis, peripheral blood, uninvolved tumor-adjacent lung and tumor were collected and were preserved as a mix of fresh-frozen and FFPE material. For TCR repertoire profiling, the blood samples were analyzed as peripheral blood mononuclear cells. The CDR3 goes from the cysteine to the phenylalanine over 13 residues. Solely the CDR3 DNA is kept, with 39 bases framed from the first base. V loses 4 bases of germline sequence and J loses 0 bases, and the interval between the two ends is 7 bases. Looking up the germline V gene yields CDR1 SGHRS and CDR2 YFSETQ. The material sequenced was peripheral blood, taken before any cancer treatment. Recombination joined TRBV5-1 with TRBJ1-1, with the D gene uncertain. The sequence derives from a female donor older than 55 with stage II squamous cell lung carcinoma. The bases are TGCGCCAGCAGCCGGATCCTGAACACTGAAGCTTTCTTT. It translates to CASSRILNTEAFF.